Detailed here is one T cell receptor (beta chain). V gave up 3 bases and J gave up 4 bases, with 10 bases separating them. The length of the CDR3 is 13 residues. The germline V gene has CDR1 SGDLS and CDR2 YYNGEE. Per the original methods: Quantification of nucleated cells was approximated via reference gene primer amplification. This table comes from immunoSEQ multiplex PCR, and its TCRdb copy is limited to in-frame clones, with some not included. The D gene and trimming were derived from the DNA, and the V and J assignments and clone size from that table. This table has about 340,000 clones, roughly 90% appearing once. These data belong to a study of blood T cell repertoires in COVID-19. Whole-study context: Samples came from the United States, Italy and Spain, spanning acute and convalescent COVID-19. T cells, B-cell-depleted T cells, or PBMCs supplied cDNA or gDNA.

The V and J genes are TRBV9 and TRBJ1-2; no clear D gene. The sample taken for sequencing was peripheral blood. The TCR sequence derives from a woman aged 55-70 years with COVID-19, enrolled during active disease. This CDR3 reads CASSGFWAYGYTF. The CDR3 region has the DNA TGTGCCAGCAGCGGATTCTGGGCCTATGGCTACACCTTC.